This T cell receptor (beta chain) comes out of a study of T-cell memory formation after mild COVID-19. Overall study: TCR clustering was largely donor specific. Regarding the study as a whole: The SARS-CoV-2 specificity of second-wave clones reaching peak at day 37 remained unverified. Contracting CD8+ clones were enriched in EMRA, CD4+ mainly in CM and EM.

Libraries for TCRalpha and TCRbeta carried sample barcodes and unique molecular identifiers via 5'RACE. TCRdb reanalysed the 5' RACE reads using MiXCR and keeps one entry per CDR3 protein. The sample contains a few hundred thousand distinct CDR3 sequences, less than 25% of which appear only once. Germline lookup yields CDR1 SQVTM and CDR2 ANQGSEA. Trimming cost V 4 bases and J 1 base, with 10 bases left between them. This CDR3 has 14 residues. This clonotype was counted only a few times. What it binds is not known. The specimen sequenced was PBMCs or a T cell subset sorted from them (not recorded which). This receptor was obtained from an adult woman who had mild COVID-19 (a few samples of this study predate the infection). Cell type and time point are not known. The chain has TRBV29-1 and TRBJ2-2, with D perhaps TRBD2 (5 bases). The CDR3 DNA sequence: TGCAGCGTTGCCGGGGTGCTGAACACCGGGGAGCTGTTTTTT. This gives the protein CSVAGVLNTGELFF.